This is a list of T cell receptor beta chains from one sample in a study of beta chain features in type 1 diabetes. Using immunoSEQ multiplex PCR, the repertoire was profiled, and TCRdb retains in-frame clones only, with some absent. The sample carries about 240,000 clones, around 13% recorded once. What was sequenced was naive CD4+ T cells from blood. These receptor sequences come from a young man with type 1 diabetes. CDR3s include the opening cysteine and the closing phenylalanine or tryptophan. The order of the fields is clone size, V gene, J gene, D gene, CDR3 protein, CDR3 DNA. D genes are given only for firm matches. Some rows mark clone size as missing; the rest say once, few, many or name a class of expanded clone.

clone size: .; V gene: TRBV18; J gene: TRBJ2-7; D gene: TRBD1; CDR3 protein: CASSLGTGDTYEQYF; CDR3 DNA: TGTGCCAGCTCACTAGGGACAGGGGACACCTACGAGCAGTACTTC
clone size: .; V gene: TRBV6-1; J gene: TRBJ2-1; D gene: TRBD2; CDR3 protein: CASSEAQLAASYNEQFF; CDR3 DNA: TGTGCCAGCAGTGAAGCGCAGCTAGCGGCCTCCTACAATGAGCAGTTCTTC
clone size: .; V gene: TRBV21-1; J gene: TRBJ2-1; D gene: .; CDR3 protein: CASSSCCGLLGYNEQFF; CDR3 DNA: TGTGCCAGCAGTAGTTGCTGCGGGCTCCTGGGGTACAATGAGCAGTTCTTC
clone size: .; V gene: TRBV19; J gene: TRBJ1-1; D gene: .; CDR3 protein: CASSIDATGNTEAFF; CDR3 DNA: TGTGCCAGTAGTATAGACGCCACGGGGAACACTGAAGCTTTCTTT
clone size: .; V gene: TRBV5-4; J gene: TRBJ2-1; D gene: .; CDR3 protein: CASSLAGSAYNEQFF; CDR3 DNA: TGTGCCAGCAGCTTAGCGGGCTCCGCCTACAATGAGCAGTTCTTC
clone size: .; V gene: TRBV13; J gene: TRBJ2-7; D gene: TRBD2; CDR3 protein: CASSSRTSGGTYEQYF; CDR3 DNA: TGTGCCAGCAGCTCACGGACTAGCGGGGGGACCTACGAGCAGTACTTC
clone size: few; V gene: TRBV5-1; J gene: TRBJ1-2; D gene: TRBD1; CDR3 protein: CASSSQQGNGYTF; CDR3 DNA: TGCGCCAGCAGCTCGCAACAGGGGAATGGCTACACCTTC
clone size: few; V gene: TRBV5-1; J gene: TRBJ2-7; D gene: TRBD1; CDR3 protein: CASNEGQGKQYF; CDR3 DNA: TGCGCCAGCAACGAGGGACAGGGTAAGCAGTACTTC
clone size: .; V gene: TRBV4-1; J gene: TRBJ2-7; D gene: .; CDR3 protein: CASSPHTGWEQYF; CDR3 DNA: TGCGCCAGCAGCCCACATACAGGGTGGGAGCAGTACTTC
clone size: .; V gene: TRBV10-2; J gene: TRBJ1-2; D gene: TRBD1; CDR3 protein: CASSGQGRGYTF; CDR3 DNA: TGCGCCAGCAGCGGACAGGGTCGTGGCTACACCTTC
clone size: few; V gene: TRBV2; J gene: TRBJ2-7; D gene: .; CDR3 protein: CASRPSGLTYEQYF; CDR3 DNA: TGTGCCAGCAGGCCCAGCGGTTTAACCTACGAGCAGTACTTC
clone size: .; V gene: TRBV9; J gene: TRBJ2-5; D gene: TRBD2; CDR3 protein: CASSVGTSGGIQETQYF; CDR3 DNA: TGTGCCAGCAGCGTAGGTACTAGCGGGGGGATCCAAGAGACCCAGTACTTC
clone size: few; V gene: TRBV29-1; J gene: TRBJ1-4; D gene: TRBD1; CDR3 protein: CSVGGQGGGAANEKLFF; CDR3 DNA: TGCAGCGTCGGGGGACAGGGTGGTGGGGCAGCTAATGAAAAACTGTTTTTT
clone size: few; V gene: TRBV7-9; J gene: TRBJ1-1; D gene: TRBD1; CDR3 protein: CASSPRGAGQGVNTEAFF; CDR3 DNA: TGTGCCAGCTCTCCCCGGGGCGCCGGACAGGGGGTGAACACTGAAGCTTTCTTT
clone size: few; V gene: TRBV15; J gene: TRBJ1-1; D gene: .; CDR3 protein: CATSRVQGTAFF; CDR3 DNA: TGTGCCACCAGCAGAGTACAGGGTACAGCTTTCTTT
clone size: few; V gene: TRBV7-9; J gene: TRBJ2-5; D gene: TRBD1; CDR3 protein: CASSSGQGSRQETQYF; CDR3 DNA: TGTGCCAGCAGCTCGGGACAGGGATCTAGGCAAGAGACCCAGTACTTC
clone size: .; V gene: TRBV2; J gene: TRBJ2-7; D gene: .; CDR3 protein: CASSTTGYEQYF; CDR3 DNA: TGTGCCAGCAGCACTACGGGCTACGAGCAGTACTTC
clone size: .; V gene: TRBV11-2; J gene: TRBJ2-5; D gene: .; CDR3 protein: CASSLDTGFGEETQYF; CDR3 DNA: TGTGCCAGCAGCCTTGATACTGGCTTCGGAGAAGAGACCCAGTACTTC
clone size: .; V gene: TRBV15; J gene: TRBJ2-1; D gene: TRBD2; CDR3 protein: CATSREAILVGLADSAYNEQFF; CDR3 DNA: TGTGCCACCAGCAGAGAGGCAATACTGGTGGGACTAGCGGACTCAGCCTACAATGAGCAGTTCTTC
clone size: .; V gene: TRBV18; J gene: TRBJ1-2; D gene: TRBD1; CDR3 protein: CASSLGQHYGYTF; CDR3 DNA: TGTGCCAGCTCACTGGGACAGCACTATGGCTACACCTTC
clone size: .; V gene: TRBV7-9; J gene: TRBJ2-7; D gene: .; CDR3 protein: CASSLFGHNYEQYF; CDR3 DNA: TGTGCCAGCAGCTTATTTGGGCACAACTACGAGCAGTACTTC
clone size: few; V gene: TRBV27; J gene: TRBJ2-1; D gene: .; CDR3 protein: CASNSRSGIRDEQFF; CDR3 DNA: TGTGCCAGCAACTCAAGATCCGGGATCCGGGATGAGCAGTTCTTC
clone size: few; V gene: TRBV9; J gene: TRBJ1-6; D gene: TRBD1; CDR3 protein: CASSVEPVDRGSPLHF; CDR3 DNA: TGTGCCAGCAGCGTAGAGCCCGTCGACAGGGGATCACCCCTCCACTTT
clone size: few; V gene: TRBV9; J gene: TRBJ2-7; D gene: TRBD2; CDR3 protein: CASSVAPGGAGGYEQYF; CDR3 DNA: TGTGCCAGCAGCGTAGCCCCAGGGGGAGCGGGGGGATACGAGCAGTACTTC
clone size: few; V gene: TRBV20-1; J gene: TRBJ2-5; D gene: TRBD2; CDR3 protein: CSRAGGKTQYF; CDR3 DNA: TGCAGCCGGGCGGGGGGTAAGACCCAGTACTTC
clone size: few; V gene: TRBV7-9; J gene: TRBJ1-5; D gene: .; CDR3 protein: CASSPGNQPQHF; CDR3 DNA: TGTGCCAGCAGCCCAGGGAATCAGCCCCAGCATTTT
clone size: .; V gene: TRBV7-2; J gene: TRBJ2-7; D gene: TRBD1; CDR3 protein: CASSPQGQEFYEQYF; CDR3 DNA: TGTGCCAGCAGCCCTCAGGGACAGGAGTTCTACGAGCAGTACTTC
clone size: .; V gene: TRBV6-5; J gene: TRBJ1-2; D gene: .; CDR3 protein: CASSSLQANYGYTF; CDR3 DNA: TGTGCCAGCAGTTCTCTGCAGGCCAACTATGGCTACACCTTC
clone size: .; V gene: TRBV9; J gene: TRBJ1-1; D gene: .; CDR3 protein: CASSSRLGVTEAFF; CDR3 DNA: TGTGCCAGCAGCTCTCGACTAGGGGTCACTGAAGCTTTCTTT
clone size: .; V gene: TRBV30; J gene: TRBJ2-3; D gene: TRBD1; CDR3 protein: CAWSPGQGFTDTQYF; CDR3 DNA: TGTGCCTGGAGTCCGGGACAGGGATTCACAGATACGCAGTATTTT
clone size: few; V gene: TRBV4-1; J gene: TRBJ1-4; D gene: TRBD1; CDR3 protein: CASSQGQGPLNEKLFF; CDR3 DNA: TGCGCCAGCAGCCAAGGACAGGGGCCTCTTAATGAAAAACTGTTTTTT
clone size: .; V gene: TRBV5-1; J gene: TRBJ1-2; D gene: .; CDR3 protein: CASSEGRYGYTF; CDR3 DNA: TGCGCCAGCAGCGAGGGGAGGTATGGCTACACCTTC
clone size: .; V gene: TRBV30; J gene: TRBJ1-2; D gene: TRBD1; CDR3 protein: CAWTGQGVLKNGYTF; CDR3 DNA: TGTGCCTGGACGGGACAGGGGGTGCTCAAAAATGGCTACACCTTC
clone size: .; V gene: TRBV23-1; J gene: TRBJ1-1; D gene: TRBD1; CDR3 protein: CASTRQGVNTEAFF; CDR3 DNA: TGCGCCAGCACTCGACAGGGAGTGAACACTGAAGCTTTCTTT
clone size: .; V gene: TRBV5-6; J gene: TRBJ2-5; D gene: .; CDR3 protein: CASSLVRGLVETQYF; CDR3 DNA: TGTGCCAGCAGCTTGGTTCGAGGGTTAGTGGAGACCCAGTACTTC
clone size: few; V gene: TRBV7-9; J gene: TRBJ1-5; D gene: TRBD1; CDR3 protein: CASSPGTGDQPQHF; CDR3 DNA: TGTGCCAGCAGCCCCGGGACAGGGGATCAGCCCCAGCATTTT
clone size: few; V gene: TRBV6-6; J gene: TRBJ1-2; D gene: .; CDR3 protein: CASSYSRGDYGYTF; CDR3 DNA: TGTGCCAGCAGTTACTCGCGGGGGGACTATGGCTACACCTTC
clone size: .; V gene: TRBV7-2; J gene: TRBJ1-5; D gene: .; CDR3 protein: CASSSQSNQPQHF; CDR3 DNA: TGTGCCAGCAGTTCACAGAGCAATCAGCCCCAGCATTTT
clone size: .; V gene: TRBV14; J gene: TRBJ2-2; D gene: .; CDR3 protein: CASSQAMAGELFF; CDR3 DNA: TGTGCCAGCAGCCAAGCTATGGCCGGGGAGCTGTTTTTT
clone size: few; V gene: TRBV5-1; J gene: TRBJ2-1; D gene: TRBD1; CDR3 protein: CASSLAGGFYNEQFF; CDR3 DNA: TGCGCCAGCAGCTTGGCAGGGGGCTTCTACAATGAGCAGTTCTTC
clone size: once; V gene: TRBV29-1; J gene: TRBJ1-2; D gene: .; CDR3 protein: CSPLEAPFYGYTF; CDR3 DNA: TGCAGCCCTCTGGAGGCTCCCTTCTATGGCTACACCTTC